These T cell receptor beta chains were read from a single sample in a study of OX40 agonist ivuxolimab in advanced cancers. The method was immunoSEQ multiplex PCR; TCRdb's version includes in-frame clones alone and lacks a portion of them. The sample has about 35,000 clones, roughly three quarters seen once. The specimen was CD4+ or CD8+ T cells sorted from blood, collected in a trial of the OX40 agonist ivuxolimab. The receptor source for this set is an adult with an advanced solid tumor such as melanoma, head and neck, liver or kidney cancer. Both conserved end residues are part of each CDR3. D genes are given only for firm matches. Clone size is shown for a subset of rows, as once, few, many or a class of expanded clone.

j_call | v_call | cdr3_length | clone_size | d_call | cdr3_nt | cdr3_aa
TRBJ1-4 | TRBV6-1 | 15 | . | . | TGTGCCAGCAGTGGCCCCAGGGGTGGAGGTGAAAAACTGTTTTTT | CASSGPRGGGEKLFF
TRBJ1-5 | TRBV6-1 | 14 | . | . | TGTGCCAGCAATAGAGGGAGGGCCGATCAGCCCCAGCATTTT | CASNRGRADQPQHF
TRBJ1-4 | TRBV11-2 | 14 | . | . | TGTGCCAGCAGCATACCGGGAGCCTATGAAAAACTGTTTTTT | CASSIPGAYEKLFF
TRBJ2-5 | TRBV10-3 | 13 | . | . | TGTGCCATCAGTGCTACTCCCCGGGAGACCCAGTACTTC | CAISATPRETQYF
TRBJ2-5 | TRBV11-2 | 13 | . | . | TGTGCCAGCAGCTTACAAGGGCCGGAGACCCAGTACTTC | CASSLQGPETQYF
TRBJ1-1 | TRBV6-5 | 11 | . | . | TGTGCCAGCAGCCTCTGGGGGGAAGCTTTCTTT | CASSLWGEAFF
TRBJ2-7 | TRBV6-1 | 14 | . | TRBD2 | TGTGCCAGCAGTGAAAGGGGACTAACCTACGAGCAGTACTTC | CASSERGLTYEQYF
TRBJ1-1 | TRBV5-3 | 15 | . | TRBD1 | TGTGCCAGAAGCAGACGACAGGGGGCGGACACTGAAGCTTTCTTT | CARSRRQGADTEAFF
TRBJ2-1 | TRBV2 | 12 | . | . | TGTGCCAGCAGCCATTCCGGGACCGAGCAGTTCTTC | CASSHSGTEQFF
TRBJ2-3 | TRBV5-1 | 15 | . | TRBD2 | TGCGCCAGCAGCTTGGGACTAGCGGGCGCAGATACGCAGTATTTT | CASSLGLAGADTQYF
TRBJ2-7 | TRBV7-2 | 15 | . | . | TGTGCCAGCACCTACTACCGGGACTCCGCCTACGAGCAGTACTTC | CASTYYRDSAYEQYF
TRBJ2-7 | TRBV6-6 | 12 | . | . | TGTGCCAGCACCTCGTCCCGTGCGGAGCAGTACTTC | CASTSSRAEQYF
TRBJ1-4 | TRBV19 | 13 | once | . | TGTGCCAGTAACAATGGCCGTAATGAAAAACTGTTTTTT | CASNNGRNEKLFF
TRBJ2-7 | TRBV11-2 | 15 | . | TRBD1 | TGTGCCAGCAGCTGGGACAGGGCGCCCTCCTACGAGCAGTACTTC | CASSWDRAPSYEQYF
TRBJ1-6 | TRBV6-5 | 15 | . | . | TGTGCCAGCAGTTTTGGACACTTCGAATATTCACCCCTCCACTTT | CASSFGHFEYSPLHF
TRBJ2-1 | TRBV7-2 | 16 | . | . | TGTGCCAGCAGCTCCCCGGGGAGGGGGCCCAACAATGAGCAGTTCTTC | CASSSPGRGPNNEQFF
TRBJ1-2 | TRBV19 | 15 | once | TRBD1 | TGTGCCAGTAGTGAGGGACAGGGGAACGTCTATGGCTACACCTTC | CASSEGQGNVYGYTF
TRBJ1-6 | TRBV28 | 16 | . | TRBD1 | TGTGCCAGCAGTTTATCCTCCGGACAGGGTAATTCACCCCTCCACTTT | CASSLSSGQGNSPLHF
TRBJ2-3 | TRBV7-3 | 14 | . | TRBD2 | TGTGCCAGCAGCCCGAGCGGGGCCACAGATACGCAGTATTTT | CASSPSGATDTQYF
TRBJ1-4 | TRBV6-5 | 15 | . | TRBD1 | TGTGCCAGCAGTTATTCGACAGGGGAGGATGAAAAACTGTTTTTT | CASSYSTGEDEKLFF
TRBJ2-1 | TRBV7-3 | 19 | . | TRBD1 | TGTGCCAGCAGCTTAACGAGTACAGGGGGTGGCCCAGAGTACAATGAGCAGTTCTTC | CASSLTSTGGGPEYNEQFF
TRBJ1-1 | TRBV20-1 | 11 | . | . | TGCAGTGCTAGAGGGGACGGTGAAGCTTTCTTT | CSARGDGEAFF
TRBJ1-2 | TRBV2 | 14 | few | . | TGTGCCAGCAGCCGGATTTCAACGGACTATGGCTACACCTTC | CASSRISTDYGYTF
TRBJ2-1 | TRBV11-2 | 15 | . | TRBD2 | TGTGCCAGCAGCTTACTAGCGGGGGCGGGCAATGAGCAGTTCTTC | CASSLLAGAGNEQFF
TRBJ2-1 | TRBV7-8 | 15 | . | TRBD1 | TGTGCCAGCAGCGTACCTCGGGACAGGTACAATGAGCAGTTCTTC | CASSVPRDRYNEQFF
TRBJ1-1 | TRBV18 | 14 | . | . | TGTGCCAGCTCACCACAGGGGGGGAACACTGAAGCTTTCTTT | CASSPQGGNTEAFF
TRBJ2-7 | TRBV10-3 | 15 | few | TRBD2 | TGTGCCATCAGCCTGACTAGCGCTAACTCCTACGAGCAGTACTTC | CAISLTSANSYEQYF